The 22 T cell receptor beta chains presented below share a single source sample, sequenced in a study of blood T cells in healthy people across ages. The use of a sample-barcoded 5' primer and a J-beta primer mix characterized a second PCR of about 7 to 12 cycles. TCRdb fed the 5' RACE reads into MiXCR, producing one record per CDR3 protein. Of more than 1 million distinct CDR3 sequences listed, less than 50% are singletons. The sample was blood. The receptors come from a woman aged 55-75 years in good health.

DNA of the CDR3: TGTGCCAGCAGTTACTCGACGGGGATCGGCACAGATACGCAGTATTTT. Translated: CASSYSTGIGTDTQYF. The J gene is TRBJ2-3, the V gene TRBV6-5, with TRBD2 as a possible D gene (5 bases). Trimming pared 0 bases from V and 1 base from J, leaving 11 bases between. The CDR3 spans 16 residues. The germline CDR1 and CDR2 sequences are MNHEY and SVGAGI.

This rearrangement joins TRBV5-5 to TRBJ1-5, with D possibly being TRBD1 (5 bases). CDR1 is SGHKS and CDR2 is YYEKEE in the germline V gene (reference sequence). This CDR3 has 14 residues. Trimming removed 0 bases at V and 7 bases at J, with 11 bases between. CDR3 bases: TGTGCCAGCAGCTTGGAAGGGGCGAGGCAGCCCCAGCATTTT. Translation gives CASSLEGARQPQHF. The variable domain in full, with the rest retrieved from reference TRBV5-5 and TRBJ1-5, is DAGVTQSPTHLIKTRGQQVTLRCSPISGHKSVSWYQQVLGQGPQFIFQYYEKEERGRGNFPDRFSARQFPNYSSELNVNALLLGDSALYLCASSLEGARQPQHFGDGTRLSIL.

The CDR3 DNA follows: TGTGCTAGTGGTTTGGACTTAGGGGGACAGGGTGCCCATGAGCAGTTCTTC. The encoded protein is CASGLDLGGQGAHEQFF. The rearrangement joins TRBV12-5 to TRBJ2-1; TRBD1 agrees at 9 bases. This CDR3 is built from 17 residues. Germline-derived CDR1 and CDR2 are LGHNT and FRNRAP. J gave up 8 bases and V 1 base, and 12 bases lay outside the gene matches.

This chain links TRBV15 with TRBJ2-3; the D gene could be TRBD1 or TRBD2 (5 bases each). The CDR3 extends over 15 amino acids. V lost 3 bases and J 0 bases, leaving 10 bases between the germline ends. Per germline, CDR1 LNHNV and CDR2 YYDKDF (reference sequence). CDR3: CATSRPGGSTDTQYF. CDR3 nucleotides: TGTGCCACCAGCAGGCCTGGGGGTAGCACAGATACGCAGTATTTT.

The chain employs TRBV12-3 or TRBV12-4 and TRBJ1-2, with 8 positions matching TRBD1. The CDR3 contains 16 residues. V dropped 7 bases and J dropped 0; count of bases not matched to a gene: 10. As DNA, the CDR3 is TGTGCCAGCAAAGGGACAGGCGTTCCATCTAACTATGGCTACACCTTC. It translates to CASKGTGVPSNYGYTF.

The rearrangement uses TRBV6-2 or TRBV6-3 and TRBJ2-1; D is perhaps TRBD1 (6 bases). The CDR3 totals 13 residues. CDR1 is MNHEY, CDR2 SVGEGT, per germline. V lost 4 bases to trimming and J lost 13 bases, with 17 bases between them. As DNA, the CDR3 is TGTGCCAGCAGTTGGACAGCAAGAGAGACCCAGTTCTTC. This sequence encodes CASSWTARETQFF.

The gene calls are TRBV29-1 and TRBJ2-3; 13 nucleotides match TRBD2. The CDR3 sequence is 19 residues long. Trimming cost V 5 bases and J 4 bases; bases outside gene matches: 18. Germline loops: CDR1 SQVTM, CDR2 ANQGSEA. CDR3 sequence: CSVRPRLAGGVRTPDTQYF. The CDR3 DNA follows: TGCAGCGTTCGACCCAGACTAGCGGGAGGTGTTCGGACCCCAGATACGCAGTATTTT.

V usage is TRBV7-9 and J usage is TRBJ2-5; D is possibly TRBD2 (6 bases). Germline V gene data show CDR1 as SEHNR and CDR2 as FQNEAQ (reference sequence). CDR3 length: 12 amino acids. V was shortened by 8 bases and J by 1 base, with 8 bases between the two germline ends. The CDR3 DNA is TGTGCCAGCGCGGGGAGCCAAGAGACCCAGTACTTC. This translates into CASAGSQETQYF.

This chain joins TRBV12-3 or TRBV12-4 and TRBJ2-3; 12 bases fit TRBD2. Losses at the gene ends were 5 bases for V and 4 bases for J; bases not matched to a gene: 4. The CDR3 is 15 residues long. In nucleotides, the CDR3 is TGTGCCAGCAGTCGACTAGCGGGAGCCCCAGATACGCAGTATTTT. Translating gives CASSRLAGAPDTQYF.

This chain connects TRBV28 to TRBJ2-1; TRBD2 might be the D (7 bases). This CDR3 region has 14 residues. CDR1 MDHEN and CDR2 SYDVKM come from the germline V gene. V lost 2 bases to trimming and J lost 9 bases, with 14 bases between them. CDR3 in amino acids: CASSLGGAATEQFF. CDR3 sequence (DNA): TGTGCCAGCAGTTTAGGGGGGGCAGCTACTGAGCAGTTCTTC.

This clonotype has just a few counts. The V call is TRBV5-5, the J call TRBJ2-2; 9 nucleotides agree with TRBD2. This CDR3 is 15 amino acids long. V dropped 4 bases and J dropped 5; count of bases not matched to a gene: 6. CDR1 is SGHKS and CDR2 is YYEKEE in the germline V gene (reference sequence). CDR3: CASSPGTSHTGELFF. The CDR3, as DNA: TGTGCCAGCAGCCCCGGGACTAGCCATACCGGGGAGCTGTTTTTT.

CDR3 sequence (DNA): TGCGCCAGCAGCTTGGTCGAGCGTCATGAGCAGTTCTTC. Translated, it gives CASSLVERHEQFF. V gene TRBV5-1 combines with J gene TRBJ2-1; D gene unclear. The CDR3 length is 13 residues. Deletions cut 0 bases from V and 8 bases from J, with 9 bases between. The germline V gene has CDR1 SGHRS and CDR2 YFSETQ.

The J gene is TRBJ2-4, the V gene TRBV10-3; TRBD2 is a possible D gene (6 bases). The J call may be mistaken, given a closer DNA end match to TRBJ2-7. The CDR3 is 13 residues long. Germline loops: CDR1 ENHRY, CDR2 SYGVKD. Written as DNA, the CDR3 is TGTGCCATCAAGGAGAGACTAGACTACGAGCAGTACTTC. Translation: CAIKERLDYEQYF.

The chain uses TRBV4-2 and TRBJ2-7; no reliable D call. The V and J ends lost 2 bases and 5 bases respectively, with 10 bases between them. The CDR3 is 13 amino acids. Germline CDR1 reads LGHNA; CDR2 reads YNFKEQ. CDR3 residues: CASSQIKFDEQYF. The DNA of the CDR3 is TGTGCCAGCAGCCAAATTAAGTTCGACGAGCAGTACTTC.

The genes are TRBV4-1 and TRBJ2-3; tentatively, D is TRBD2 (6 bases). Germline V gene lookup returns CDR1 MGHRA and CDR2 YSYEKL. This CDR3 contains 15 residues. The V end was cut by 3 bases, the J end by 0 bases, with 10 bases between. CDR3 sequence (DNA): TGCGCCAGCAGCCAGAGACTAGTAAGCACAGATACGCAGTATTTT. Translating it yields CASSQRLVSTDTQYF.

The table lists this clonotype with a few counts. J is TRBJ2-5 and V is TRBV13; no definite D call. The germline V gene encodes CDR1 PRHDT and CDR2 FYEKMQ (reference sequence). With 0 bases removed from V and 2 bases from J, the gap between germline ends came to 16 bases. The CDR3 has 17 residues. In DNA form, the CDR3 reads TGTGCCAGCAGCTTAGGAAACCCGGGCCCCAAACAAGAGACCCAGTACTTC. Encoded protein: CASSLGNPGPKQETQYF.

The chain has TRBV15 and TRBJ2-7, with 7 bases matching TRBD1. The CDR3 is made up of 11 amino acids. V lost 9 bases, J lost 7 bases, and 6 bases stayed unmatched. Looked up from germline, CDR1 is LNHNV and CDR2 is YYDKDF (reference sequence). The chain's CDR3 is CATGEDREQYF. The DNA of the CDR3 is TGTGCCACTGGCGAGGACAGGGAGCAGTACTTC.

This clonotype came up many times. This chain uses TRBV5-1 with TRBJ2-7, with D perhaps TRBD1 or TRBD2 (5 bases each). There are 15 residues in the CDR3. With 0 bases removed from V and 6 bases from J, the gap between germline ends came to 16 bases. Germline V lookup: CDR1 SGHRS, CDR2 YFSETQ. The chain's CDR3 is CASSLGSVWGSEQYF. DNA of the CDR3: TGCGCCAGCAGCTTGGGTTCCGTTTGGGGGAGCGAGCAGTACTTC.

Turning to this clonotype: A much bigger clone sits one base away, suggesting this may be a read error. This chain links TRBV27 with TRBJ2-3; possibly TRBD1 or TRBD2 for D (7 bases each). CDR3 length: 16 residues. The germline CDR1 and CDR2 sequences are MNHEY and SMNVEV (reference sequence). CDR3 DNA sequence: TGTGCCAGCAGTTCCTCCGGACTAGGGGGCACAGATATGCAGTATTTT. It specifies CASSSSGLGGTDMQYF.

The V call is TRBV7-6, the J call TRBJ2-1, with 10 bases identical to TRBD1. CDR3 length equals 18 residues. The V and J ends lost 3 bases and 9 bases, in that order; junction bases with no gene match: 17. Per germline, CDR1 SGHVS and CDR2 FNYEAQ. CDR3 protein: CASSLSRDRGRSSSEQFF. CDR3 coding DNA: TGTGCCAGCAGCTTGTCCCGGGACAGGGGTCGGTCTAGCAGTGAGCAGTTCTTC.

Only a few counts were recorded for this clonotype. CDR3 region: CSVEDRGVGVSEQYF. Here the CDR3 DNA reads TGCAGCGTTGAAGACAGGGGTGTGGGAGTGAGCGAGCAGTACTTC. This sequence joins TRBV29-1 and TRBJ2-5; D possibly corresponds to TRBD1 (6 bases). Matching the DNA end better, TRBJ2-7 makes the J call doubtful. The CDR3 spans 15 residues. Germline CDR1 and CDR2: SQVTM and ANQGSEA.

This clonotype was seen many times. The gene calls are TRBV12-3 or TRBV12-4 and TRBJ2-3; D is possibly TRBD2 (5 bases). The CDR3 totals 14 residues. Trimming pared 3 bases from V and 4 bases from J, leaving 11 bases between. CDR3 coding DNA: TGTGCCAGCAGTTTGGGAGAGCCCCCAGATACGCAGTATTTT. Translated, it gives CASSLGEPPDTQYF.